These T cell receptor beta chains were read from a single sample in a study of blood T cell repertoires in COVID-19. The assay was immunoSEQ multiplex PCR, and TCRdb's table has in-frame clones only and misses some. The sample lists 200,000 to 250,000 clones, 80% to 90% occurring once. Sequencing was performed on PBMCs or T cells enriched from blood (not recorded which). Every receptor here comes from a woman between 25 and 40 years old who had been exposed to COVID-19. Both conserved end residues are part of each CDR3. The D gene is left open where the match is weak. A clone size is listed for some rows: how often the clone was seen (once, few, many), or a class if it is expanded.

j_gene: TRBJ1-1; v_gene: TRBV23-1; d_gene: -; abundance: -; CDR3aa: CASSQSIQTEAFF; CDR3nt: TGCGCCAGCAGTCAATCGATACAGACCGAAGCTTTCTTT
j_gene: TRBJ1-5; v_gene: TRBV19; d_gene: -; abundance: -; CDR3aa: CASSSTPAGSNQPQHF; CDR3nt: TGTGCCAGTAGTAGCACCCCGGCGGGGAGCAATCAGCCCCAGCATTTT
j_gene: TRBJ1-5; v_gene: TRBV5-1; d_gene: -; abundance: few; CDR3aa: CASSLGGGSHQPQHF; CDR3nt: TGCGCCAGCAGCTTGGGCGGGGGGTCTCATCAGCCCCAGCATTTT
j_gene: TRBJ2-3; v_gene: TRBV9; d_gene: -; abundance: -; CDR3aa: CASNLGERSTTDTQYF; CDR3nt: TGTGCCAGCAACCTCGGGGAAAGGAGTACCACAGATACGCAGTATTTT
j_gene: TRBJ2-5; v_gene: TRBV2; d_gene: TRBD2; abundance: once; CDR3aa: CASSEGGLAGGRRETQYF; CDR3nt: TGTGCCAGCAGTGAGGGGGGACTAGCGGGAGGTAGGAGAGAGACCCAGTACTTC
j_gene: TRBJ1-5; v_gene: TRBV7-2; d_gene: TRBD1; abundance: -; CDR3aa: CASSFTGGFSNQPQHF; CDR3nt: TGTGCCAGCAGCTTCACAGGGGGCTTTAGCAATCAGCCCCAGCATTTT
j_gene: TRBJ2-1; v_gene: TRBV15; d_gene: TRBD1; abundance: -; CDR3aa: CATSTWRGWDRVSNEQFF; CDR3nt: TGTGCCACCAGCACTTGGCGGGGGTGGGACAGGGTTTCCAATGAGCAGTTCTTC
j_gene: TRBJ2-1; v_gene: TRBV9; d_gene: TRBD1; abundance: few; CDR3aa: CASSPRTGPADEQFF; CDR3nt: TGTGCCAGCAGCCCAAGGACAGGGCCGGCGGATGAGCAGTTCTTC
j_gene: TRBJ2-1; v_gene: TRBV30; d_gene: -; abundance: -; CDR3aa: CAWRSGYNEQFF; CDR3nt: TGTGCCTGGAGGTCAGGGTACAATGAGCAGTTCTTC
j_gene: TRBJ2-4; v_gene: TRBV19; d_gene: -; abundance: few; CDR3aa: CASSIQGKKNIQYF; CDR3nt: TGTGCCAGTAGTATACAGGGGAAAAAAAACATTCAGTACTTC
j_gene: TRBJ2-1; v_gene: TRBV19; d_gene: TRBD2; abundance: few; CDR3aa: CASSTAGTSGRPEQFF; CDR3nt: TGTGCCAGTAGTACGGCCGGGACTAGCGGGAGGCCTGAGCAGTTCTTC
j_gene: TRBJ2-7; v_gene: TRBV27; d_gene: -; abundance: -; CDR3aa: CASSLFGGPGFEQYF; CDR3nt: TGTGCCAGCAGTTTATTTGGCGGTCCCGGCTTCGAGCAGTACTTC
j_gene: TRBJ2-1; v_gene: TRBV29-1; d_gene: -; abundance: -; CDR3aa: CSVELQFYNEQFF; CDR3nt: TGCAGCGTTGAATTGCAGTTCTACAATGAGCAGTTCTTC
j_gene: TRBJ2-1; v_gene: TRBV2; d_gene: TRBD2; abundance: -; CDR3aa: CASRRLAGGPRDEQFF; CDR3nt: TGTGCCAGCAGACGACTAGCGGGAGGGCCACGGGATGAGCAGTTCTTC
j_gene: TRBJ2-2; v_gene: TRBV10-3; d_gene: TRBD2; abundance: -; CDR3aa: CAISEGTITGELFF; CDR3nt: TGTGCCATCAGTGAGGGGACTATCACCGGGGAGCTGTTTTTT
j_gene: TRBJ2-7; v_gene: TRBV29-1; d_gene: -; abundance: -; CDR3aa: CSVGEYEQYF; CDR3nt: TGCAGCGTTGGTGAGTACGAGCAGTACTTC
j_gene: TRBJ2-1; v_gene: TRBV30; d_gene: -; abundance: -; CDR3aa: CAWRRGWRDHNEQFF; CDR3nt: TGTGCCTGGAGGAGGGGTTGGAGGGACCACAATGAGCAGTTCTTC
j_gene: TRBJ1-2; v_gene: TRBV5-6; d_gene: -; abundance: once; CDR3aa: CASSLSVRDISYGYTF; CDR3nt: TGTGCCAGCAGCCTGAGTGTACGGGACATTTCTTATGGCTACACCTTC
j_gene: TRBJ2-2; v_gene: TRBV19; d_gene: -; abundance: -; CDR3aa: CASSIFRSGTGELFF; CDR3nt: TGTGCCAGTAGTATATTCCGGTCGGGCACCGGGGAGCTGTTTTTT
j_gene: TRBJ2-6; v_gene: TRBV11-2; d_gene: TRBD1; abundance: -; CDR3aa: CASSIPGQGLSGANVLTF; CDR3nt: TGTGCCAGCAGCATACCGGGACAGGGGCTCTCTGGGGCCAACGTCCTGACTTTC
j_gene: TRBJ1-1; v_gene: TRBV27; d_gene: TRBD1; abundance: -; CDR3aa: CASSLAGGPEAFF; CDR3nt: TGTGCCAGCAGTTTAGCAGGGGGCCCTGAAGCTTTCTTT
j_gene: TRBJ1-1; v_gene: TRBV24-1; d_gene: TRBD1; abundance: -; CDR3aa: CATSPLTGLNTEAFF; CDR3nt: TGTGCCACCAGTCCCCTGACAGGGTTGAACACTGAAGCTTTCTTT
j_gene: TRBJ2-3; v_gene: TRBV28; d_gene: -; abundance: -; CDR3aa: CASSLDSYADTQYF; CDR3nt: TGTGCCAGCAGTTTAGACTCCTACGCAGATACGCAGTATTTT
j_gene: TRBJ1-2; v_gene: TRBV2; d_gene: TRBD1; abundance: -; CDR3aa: CASSGFRQGASLGYTF; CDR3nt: TGTGCCAGCAGCGGGTTTCGACAGGGCGCCTCCCTCGGCTACACCTTC
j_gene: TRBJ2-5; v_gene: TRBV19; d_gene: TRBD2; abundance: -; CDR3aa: CASRRVAGEYETQYF; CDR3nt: TGTGCCAGCCGGAGGGTAGCGGGAGAATACGAGACCCAGTACTTC
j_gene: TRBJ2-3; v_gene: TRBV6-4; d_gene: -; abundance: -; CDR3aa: CASSDRSSASTDTQYF; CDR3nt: TGTGCCAGCAGTGACAGAAGTAGCGCAAGCACAGATACGCAGTATTTT
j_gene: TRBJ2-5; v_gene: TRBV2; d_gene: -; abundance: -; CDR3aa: CASRRGFSSSETQYF; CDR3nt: TGTGCCAGCAGGCGGGGATTTTCCTCTTCGGAGACCCAGTACTTC
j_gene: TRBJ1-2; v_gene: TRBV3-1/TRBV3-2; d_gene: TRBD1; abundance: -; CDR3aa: CASSQASDRRVGYTF; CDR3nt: TGTGCCAGCAGCCAAGCCTCGGACAGGAGGGTTGGCTACACCTTC
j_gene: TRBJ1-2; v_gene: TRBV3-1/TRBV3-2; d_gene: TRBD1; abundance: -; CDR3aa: CASSPSDRIGYGYTF; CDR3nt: TGTGCCAGCAGCCCTTCGGACAGGATAGGCTATGGCTACACCTTC
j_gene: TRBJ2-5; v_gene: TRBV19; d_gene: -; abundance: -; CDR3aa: CASSIEYQETQYF; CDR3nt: TGTGCCAGTAGTATTGAGTATCAAGAGACCCAGTACTTC
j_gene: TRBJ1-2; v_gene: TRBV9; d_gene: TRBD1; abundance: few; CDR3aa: CASSFSQGAPSGYTF; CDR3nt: TGTGCCAGCAGCTTTTCACAGGGGGCGCCTAGCGGCTACACCTTC
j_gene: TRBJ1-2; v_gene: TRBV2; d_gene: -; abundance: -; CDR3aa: CASSEYILGYTF; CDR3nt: TGTGCCAGCAGTGAATACATCCTTGGCTACACCTTC
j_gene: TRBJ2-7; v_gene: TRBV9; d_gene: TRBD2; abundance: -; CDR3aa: CASSPLAGGSLYEQYF; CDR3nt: TGTGCCAGCAGCCCCCTAGCGGGAGGGTCCCTCTACGAGCAGTACTTC
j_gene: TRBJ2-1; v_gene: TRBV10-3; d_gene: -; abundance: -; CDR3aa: CAISEKVFRGEQFF; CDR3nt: TGTGCCATCAGTGAAAAAGTATTCAGGGGTGAGCAGTTCTTC
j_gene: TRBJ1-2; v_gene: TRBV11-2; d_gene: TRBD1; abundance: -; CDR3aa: CASSFEPGTGRGYTF; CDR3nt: TGTGCCAGCAGCTTCGAACCGGGGACAGGGCGGGGCTACACCTTC
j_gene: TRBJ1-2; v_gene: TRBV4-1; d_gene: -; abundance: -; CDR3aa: CASSQGDTIYGYTF; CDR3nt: TGCGCCAGCAGCCAGGGGGACACCATCTATGGCTACACCTTC
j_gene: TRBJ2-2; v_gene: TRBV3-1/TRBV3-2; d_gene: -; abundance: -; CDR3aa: CASSQGLANTGELFF; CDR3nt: TGTGCCAGCAGCCAAGGACTAGCGAACACCGGGGAGCTGTTTTTT
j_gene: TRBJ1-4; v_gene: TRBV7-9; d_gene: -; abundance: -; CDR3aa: CASSLSVPGAGWEKLFF; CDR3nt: TGTGCCAGCAGCTTATCGGTTCCAGGGGCGGGTTGGGAAAAACTGTTTTTT
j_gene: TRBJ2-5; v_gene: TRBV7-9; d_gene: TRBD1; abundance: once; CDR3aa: CASSRQGAEETQYF; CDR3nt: TGTGCCAGCAGCCGACAGGGGGCGGAGGAGACCCAGTACTTC
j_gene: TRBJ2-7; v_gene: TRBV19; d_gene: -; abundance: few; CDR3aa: CARASRTAYEQYF; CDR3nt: TGTGCCAGAGCATCGAGGACAGCCTACGAGCAGTACTTC
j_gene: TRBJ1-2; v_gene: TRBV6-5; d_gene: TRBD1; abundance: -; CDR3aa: CASRPTTGGYGYTF; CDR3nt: TGTGCCAGCAGACCCACCACAGGGGGCTATGGCTACACCTTC
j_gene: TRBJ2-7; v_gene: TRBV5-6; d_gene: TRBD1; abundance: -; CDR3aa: CASSFNPGQNFYYESGQYF; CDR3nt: TGTGCCAGCAGCTTTAATCCGGGACAGAATTTTTACTACGAAAGCGGGCAGTACTTC
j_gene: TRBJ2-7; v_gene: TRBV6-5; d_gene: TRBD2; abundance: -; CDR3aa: CATGSLAGVSYEQYF; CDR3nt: TGTGCCACCGGCTCCTTAGCGGGAGTCTCCTACGAGCAGTACTTC
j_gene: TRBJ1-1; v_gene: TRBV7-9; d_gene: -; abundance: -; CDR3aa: CASSSLDKPQAFF; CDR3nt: TGTGCCAGCAGCTCCCTCGACAAGCCACAAGCTTTCTTT
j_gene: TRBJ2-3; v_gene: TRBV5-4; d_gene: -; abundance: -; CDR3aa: CASSLALPADTQYF; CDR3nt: TGTGCCAGCAGCCTTGCTCTGCCAGCAGATACGCAGTATTTT
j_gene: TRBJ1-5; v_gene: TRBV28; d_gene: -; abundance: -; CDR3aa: CASSLTSSGNQPQHF; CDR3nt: TGTGCCAGCAGTTTAACGTCCTCGGGCAATCAGCCCCAGCATTTT
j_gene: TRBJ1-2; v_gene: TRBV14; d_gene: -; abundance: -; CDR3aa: CASSQKGWGGRFYGYTF; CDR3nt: TGTGCCAGCAGCCAAAAGGGATGGGGGGGCCGCTTCTATGGCTACACCTTC
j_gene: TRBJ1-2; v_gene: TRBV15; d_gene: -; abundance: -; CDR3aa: CATSRAGANYGYTF; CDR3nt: TGTGCCACCAGCAGAGCGGGAGCAAACTATGGCTACACCTTC
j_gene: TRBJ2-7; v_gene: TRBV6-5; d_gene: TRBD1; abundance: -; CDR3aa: CASLLGGRYEQYF; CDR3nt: TGTGCCAGCCTCTTAGGGGGCAGGTACGAGCAGTACTTC
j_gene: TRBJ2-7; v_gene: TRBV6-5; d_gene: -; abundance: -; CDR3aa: CASSYAQGYEQYF; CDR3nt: TGTGCCAGCAGTTACGCCCAGGGTTACGAGCAGTACTTC
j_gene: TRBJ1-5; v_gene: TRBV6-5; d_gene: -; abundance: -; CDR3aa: CASTTGENQPQHF; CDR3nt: TGTGCCAGCACTACCGGGGAAAATCAGCCCCAGCATTTT
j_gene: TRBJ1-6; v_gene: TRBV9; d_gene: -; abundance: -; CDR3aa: CASSSSTATNSPLHF; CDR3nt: TGTGCCAGCAGCTCATCGACAGCCACTAATTCACCCCTCCACTTT
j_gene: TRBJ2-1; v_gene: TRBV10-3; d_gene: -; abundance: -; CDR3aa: CAISESLSYSYNEQFF; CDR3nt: TGTGCCATCAGTGAGTCGCTGAGTTACTCCTACAATGAGCAGTTCTTC